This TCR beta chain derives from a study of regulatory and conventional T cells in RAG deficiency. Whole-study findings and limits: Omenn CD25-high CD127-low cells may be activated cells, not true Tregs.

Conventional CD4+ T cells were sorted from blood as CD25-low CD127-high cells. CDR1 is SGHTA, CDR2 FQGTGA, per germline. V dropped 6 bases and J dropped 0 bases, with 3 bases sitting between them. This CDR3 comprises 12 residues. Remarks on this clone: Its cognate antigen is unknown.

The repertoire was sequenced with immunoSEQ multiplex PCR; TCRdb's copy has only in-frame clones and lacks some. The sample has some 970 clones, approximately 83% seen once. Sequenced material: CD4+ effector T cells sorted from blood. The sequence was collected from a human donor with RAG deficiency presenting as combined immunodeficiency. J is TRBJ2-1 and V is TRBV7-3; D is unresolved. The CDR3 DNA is TGTGCCAGCAGTCACTCCTACAATGAGCAGTTCTTC. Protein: CASSHSYNEQFF.